One and the same sample provided the 9 T cell receptor beta chains below, sequenced in a study of blood T cell repertoires in COVID-19. Sequenced by immunoSEQ multiplex PCR; TCRdb stores in-frame clones only, minus some. The sample lists a few hundred thousand clones, roughly 80% occurring once. Material: peripheral blood. These receptors came from a woman between 18 and 29 years old with acute or convalescent COVID-19.

The chain carries TRBV4-2 and TRBJ1-5; D ambiguous. CDR1 and CDR2 from the germline V gene are LGHNA and YNFKEQ. V lost 4 bases, J lost 8 bases, and 12 bases lay in between. The CDR3 sequence is 13 residues long. The CDR3 nucleotides are TGTGCCAGCAGCCTCTACCAGGTGGAGCCCCAGCATTTT. It yields the protein CASSLYQVEPQHF.

The genes are TRBV20-1 and TRBJ2-1; D gene ambiguous. The CDR3 loop spans 13 amino acids. Trimming pared 3 bases from V and 0 bases from J, leaving 6 bases between. The germline V gene encodes CDR1 DFQATT and CDR2 SNEGSKA (reference sequence). Here the CDR3 reads CSASLPSYNEQFF. CDR3 bases: TGCAGTGCTAGTCTCCCCTCCTACAATGAGCAGTTCTTC.

This chain uses TRBV18 with TRBJ1-2; TRBD1 matches 8 bases. V lost 2 bases and J lost 1; bases outside the gene matches: 6. Germline loops: CDR1 KGHSH, CDR2 LQKENI. The CDR3 has 16 residues. The CDR3 DNA follows: TGTGCCAGCTCACCAGGGACAGGCGAGATTAACTATGGCTACACCTTC. Translated, it gives CASSPGTGEINYGYTF.

The V and J genes are TRBV7-9 and TRBJ1-1; 10 bases are a match to TRBD1. The trim removed 5 bases at V and 0 bases at J, leaving 6 bases unmatched. CDR3 length: 16 residues. Germline CDR1 is SEHNR and CDR2 is FQNEAQ (reference sequence). CDR3 amino acids: CASSPGDRGMNTEAFF. For the CDR3, the DNA is TGTGCCAGCAGCCCTGGGGACAGGGGCATGAACACTGAAGCTTTCTTT.

The J gene is TRBJ1-5, the V gene TRBV4-1; perhaps TRBD1 as D (5 bases). From germline, CDR1 is MGHRA and CDR2 YSYEKL. Deletions cut 0 bases from V and 3 bases from J, with 9 bases between. CDR3 length: 15 residues. The CDR3 loop reads CASSQDSGPNQPQHF. CDR3 sequence (DNA): TGCGCCAGCAGCCAAGATTCAGGGCCCAATCAGCCCCAGCATTTT.

The chain uses TRBV30 and TRBJ2-1; 13 bases agree with TRBD2. J was trimmed by 5 bases and V by 4 bases; bases with no gene match: 8. This CDR3 is built from 16 residues. Germline V gives CDR1 GTSNPN, CDR2 SVGIG (reference sequence). This CDR3 reads CAWTQQLAGGNNEQFF. In DNA form, the CDR3 reads TGTGCCTGGACCCAACAACTAGCGGGAGGGAACAATGAGCAGTTCTTC. Full variable domain (outside the CDR3, taken from reference TRBV30 and TRBJ2-1): SQTIHQWPATLVQPVGSPLSLECTVEGTSNPNLYWYRQAAGRGLQLLFYSVGIGQISSEVPQNLSASRPQDRQFILSSKKLLLSDSGFYLCAWTQQLAGGNNEQFFGPGTRLTVL.

The sample holds one count of this clone. The rearrangement joins TRBV19 to TRBJ2-1, with 8 bases that match TRBD1. The CDR3 covers 16 residues. The ends lost 2 bases at V and 1 base at J; junction bases unmatched: 4. Germline CDR1 is LNHDA and CDR2 is SQIVND (reference sequence). The CDR3 reads CASSIIGQGSYNEQFF. CDR3 in DNA: TGTGCCAGTAGTATAATCGGACAGGGTTCCTACAATGAGCAGTTCTTC.

This chain connects TRBV5-6 to TRBJ1-1; D may be TRBD1 (6 bases). The CDR3 length is 16 residues. Germline lookup yields CDR1 SGHDT and CDR2 YYEEEE. With 4 bases removed from V and 1 base from J, the gap between germline ends came to 17 bases. The CDR3 loop is CASSKVGAVKNTEAFF. CDR3 bases: TGTGCCAGCAGCAAGGTGGGGGCGGTTAAGAACACTGAAGCTTTCTTT.

The chain recombines TRBV5-6 with TRBJ2-2, with a possible D match to TRBD2 (6 bases). Germline CDR1 and CDR2: SGHDT and YYEEEE. Trimming took 0 bases from V and 2 from J, leaving 20 bases between them. This CDR3 spans 19 amino acids. The CDR3 sequence: CASSLVLPTSRDNTGELFF. CDR3 coding DNA: TGTGCCAGCAGCTTGGTCCTGCCGACTAGTAGGGATAACACCGGGGAGCTGTTTTTT.